This T cell receptor beta chain is drawn from a study of CD8 T cells in ankylosing spondylitis. Overall study findings and caveats: Clones linked to the disease showed a CD8+ phenotype. They occurred at relatively low frequencies in peripheral blood. Clones linked to disease were reported to show significant enrichment in matched ankylosing spondylitis synovial fluid. Reports of some motif variants in reactive arthritis synovial fluid and blood predate this one. Characteristic, it appeared, of ankylosing spondylitis blood was a TCR beta motif of eight highly homologous variants.

This clonotype was detected a few times. Its target is unknown. Germline V CDR1 and CDR2: SQVTM, ANQGSEA. With V trimmed by 6 bases and J by 5 bases, 8 bases remained unmatched. The CDR3 consists of 14 residues. Molecular-barcoded quantitative 5'-RACE produced these TCR beta libraries. One entry per CDR3 protein results from TCRdb running MiXCR on the 5' RACE reads. The sample shows 750,000 to 850,000 distinct CDR3 sequences, 12% of them seen only once. This chain connects TRBV29-1 to TRBJ2-1, with TRBD1 identical over 9 bases. This TCR came from a male donor with ankylosing spondylitis. Sequencing was carried out using blood, either unsorted or a sorted T cell fraction (not recorded which). CDR3 amino acids: CSVDRGGPHNEQFF. The CDR3 DNA is TGCAGCGTAGACAGGGGGGGCCCCCACAATGAGCAGTTCTTC.